Ten or more counts support the clone carrying this T cell receptor beta chain. These data are taken from a study of metastatic and nonmetastatic thyroid tumors. Study-wide background: Patients with malignant and benign thyroid disease provided blood and tumor or nodule tissue, whose repertoires were compared.

The CDR3 has 13 amino acids. Germline-derived CDR1 and CDR2 are SGDLS and YYNGEE. V was clipped by 0 bases and J by 6 bases, with 9 bases between them. No patient received treatment before thyroid surgery. As processed by the authors: Differences in CDR3 between clinicopathological groups were drawn on to build a classifier intended to discriminate distant-metastatic papillary thyroid cancer patients. Using MiXCR, TCRdb re-called clones from the PCR reads. The V and J calls and clone size are TCRdb's, not the authors'. The profile shows 15,000 to 20,000 clones, 9.5% to 15% of them singletons. The J gene is TRBJ1-1, the V gene TRBV9, with D possibly being TRBD1 (5 bases). Sequenced input: blood. The sequence was obtained from a female donor with papillary thyroid cancer or a benign thyroid nodule (not recorded which). Some clones in this sample may be carry-over from other donors' samples. CDR3: CASSVVGAPEAFF. Here the CDR3 DNA reads TGTGCCAGCAGCGTAGTCGGGGCCCCTGAAGCTTTCTTT.